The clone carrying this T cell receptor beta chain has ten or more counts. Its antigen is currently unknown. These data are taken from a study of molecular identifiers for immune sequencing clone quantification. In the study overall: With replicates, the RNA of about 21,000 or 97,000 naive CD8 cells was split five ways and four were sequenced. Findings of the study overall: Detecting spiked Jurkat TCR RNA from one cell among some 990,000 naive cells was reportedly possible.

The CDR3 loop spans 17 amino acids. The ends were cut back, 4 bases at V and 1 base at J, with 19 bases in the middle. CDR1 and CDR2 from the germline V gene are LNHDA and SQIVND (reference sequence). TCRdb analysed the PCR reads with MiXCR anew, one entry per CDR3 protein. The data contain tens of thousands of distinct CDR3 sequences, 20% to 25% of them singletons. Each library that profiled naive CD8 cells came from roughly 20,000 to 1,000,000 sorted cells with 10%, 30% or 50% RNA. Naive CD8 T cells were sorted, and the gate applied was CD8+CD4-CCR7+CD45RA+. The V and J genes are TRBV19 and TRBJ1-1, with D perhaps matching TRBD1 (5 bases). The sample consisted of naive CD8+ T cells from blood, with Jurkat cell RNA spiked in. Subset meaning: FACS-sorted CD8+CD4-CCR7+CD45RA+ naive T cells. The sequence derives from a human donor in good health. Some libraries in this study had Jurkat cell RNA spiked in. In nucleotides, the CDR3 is TGTGCCAGTAGTACCGCGGATGACAGTTCCCCGAACACTGAAGCTTTCTTT. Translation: CASSTADDSSPNTEAFF.